This T cell receptor (beta chain) was sequenced during a study of blood T cell repertoires in COVID-19. This CDR3 comprises 14 residues. Trimming removed 0 bases at V and 5 bases at J, with 10 bases between. From germline, CDR1 is MNHNY and CDR2 SVGAGI (reference sequence). In the authors' workflow: For nucleated cells, counts were estimated from reference gene primer amplification. Clones were read by immunoSEQ multiplex PCR, and TCRdb kept only the in-frame ones, dropping some. The D gene and trimming were derived from the DNA, and the V and J assignments and clone size from that table. The sample carries just over 150,000 clones, approximately 86% recorded once.

The rearrangement joins TRBV6-6 to TRBJ1-1; D may be TRBD1 (5 bases). This receptor was taken from an older woman with acute or convalescent COVID-19. Sequencing was carried out using peripheral blood. CDR3 DNA sequence: TGTGCCAGCAGTTACTCGGCGGGGGAGACTGAAGCTTTCTTT. Its protein product is CASSYSAGETEAFF.